These 3 T cell receptor beta chains share one sample of origin, sequenced in a study of blood T cell repertoires in COVID-19. Data came from immunoSEQ multiplex PCR; TCRdb stores just in-frame clones and leaves some out. The sample contains 50,000 to 65,000 clones, roughly 80% of which appear only once. Sequencing used peripheral blood. These receptors originate from a man in his fifties or sixties with COVID-19, enrolled during active disease.

This rearrangement joins TRBV19 to TRBJ2-1, with D possibly matching TRBD1 (6 bases). The CDR3 covers 14 residues. Germline V lookup: CDR1 LNHDA, CDR2 SQIVND (reference sequence). The ends were cut back, 9 bases at V and 0 bases at J, with 12 bases in the middle. The chain's CDR3 is CASMTDSSYNEQFF. Written as DNA, the CDR3 is TGTGCCAGCATGACGGACAGCTCCTACAATGAGCAGTTCTTC.

V and J are TRBV2 and TRBJ1-2; weak D call: TRBD1 (6 bases). The CDR3 has 13 residues. Germline V CDR1 and CDR2: SNHLY, FYNNEI. Trimming cost V 9 bases and J 6 bases, with 17 bases left between them. In DNA form, the CDR3 reads TGTGCCAGTTCGCAGGGGAGGGAGGATGGCTACACCTTC. Translated: CASSQGREDGYTF.

This chain uses TRBV6-1 with TRBJ2-4; D uncertain. V lost 2 bases and J lost 0, with 14 bases in between. Germline-derived CDR1 and CDR2 are MNHNS and SASEGT. This CDR3 is 17 amino acids long. As DNA, the CDR3 is TGTGCCAGCAGTGAAAGAAAGAAAGGAGTAGCCAAAAACATTCAGTACTTC. Protein product: CASSERKKGVAKNIQYF.